These 7 T cell receptor beta chains were all obtained from the same sample, sequenced in a study of blood T cell repertoires in COVID-19. The data were produced by immunoSEQ multiplex PCR, yet TCRdb's version contains in-frame clones alone and is incomplete. The repertoire holds under 150,000 clones, with around 84% as singletons. Sequenced sample: peripheral blood. The receptors were sampled from a human donor in a cohort sampled during active COVID-19.

The chain has TRBV12-3 or TRBV12-4 and TRBJ2-1; D not certain. The CDR3 spans 12 residues. The V end lost 7 bases, the J end lost 5 bases, and 9 bases lay between the germline ends. Written as DNA, the CDR3 is TGTGCCAGCACTCCCCAGGACAATGAGCAGTTCTTC. Its protein product is CASTPQDNEQFF.

The CDR3 sequence: CASSAGTSGGARYEQYF. In nucleotides, the CDR3 is TGTGCCAGCAGCGCAGGGACTAGCGGGGGGGCGCGCTACGAGCAGTACTTC. V and J are TRBV7-8 and TRBJ2-7; 16 bases match TRBD2. V lost 5 bases to trimming and J lost 3 bases; unmatched junction nucleotides: 7. Germline V gene lookup returns CDR1 SGHVS and CDR2 FQNEAQ. The CDR3 is 17 residues long.

This chain connects TRBV5-5 to TRBJ1-5; TRBD1 agrees at 7 bases. CDR1 is SGHKS and CDR2 is YYEKEE in the germline V gene (reference sequence). This CDR3 has 15 amino acids. J lost 4 bases, V lost 1 base, and 5 bases had no gene match. CDR3 sequence: CASSLRGDRNQPQHF. The CDR3 DNA sequence: TGTGCCAGCAGCTTGAGGGGGGACAGAAATCAGCCCCAGCATTTT.

The genes are TRBV11-3 and TRBJ2-7, with TRBD1 matching over 7 bases. This CDR3 has 15 residues. The trim removed 4 bases at V and 1 base at J, leaving 7 bases unmatched. Germline V CDR1 and CDR2: SGHNT, YENEEA. The CDR3 nucleotides read TGTGCCAGCAGCTCACGGACAGGTGATTCCTACGAGCAGTACTTC. Translating it yields CASSSRTGDSYEQYF.

The V gene is TRBV19, the J gene TRBJ1-6; 9 bases are a match to TRBD1. This CDR3 has 18 amino acids. J lost 7 bases, V lost 5 bases, and 15 bases had no gene match. The germline gives CDR1 LNHDA, CDR2 SQIVND (reference sequence). This CDR3 is CASSSQRPGQGGNSPLHF. The CDR3, as DNA: TGTGCCAGTAGTTCTCAACGACCGGGACAGGGTGGGAATTCACCCCTCCACTTT.

V is TRBV19 and J is TRBJ2-1; TRBD2 matches at 13 bases. The CDR3 extends over 14 amino acids. The germline V gene encodes CDR1 LNHDA and CDR2 SQIVND (reference sequence). V dropped 5 bases and J dropped 8; count of bases not matched to a gene: 3. CDR3: CASSQTSGGHEQFF. The CDR3 DNA is TGTGCCAGTAGTCAGACTAGCGGGGGGCATGAGCAGTTCTTC.

V and J are TRBV3-1 (or the pseudogene TRBV3-2) and TRBJ2-1; TRBD2 agrees at 8 bases. V was clipped by 1 base and J by 4 bases; unmatched bases: 6. CDR1 and CDR2 from the germline V gene are LGHDT and YNNKEL (reference sequence). The CDR3 length is 16 residues. The CDR3 is CASSQARGGVYNEQFF. The CDR3 region has the DNA TGTGCCAGCAGCCAAGCTCGGGGGGGGGTATACAATGAGCAGTTCTTC.